What follows is one T cell receptor beta chain and its context. This receptor's antigen is unknown. No much larger clone is present one base from it, and per-base qualities are unavailable. These data come from a study of blood T cell repertoires in COVID-19 (TCRdb year 2020). Broadly, across the study: The collaborator samples originated in the United States, Italy and Spain and spanned the acute and convalescent phases of COVID-19. Nearly every sample came with metadata listing a de-identified subject ID, COVID-19 status, age in years and sex. The prospective study material was composed of cDNA or gDNA derived from T cells, B-cell-depleted T cells, or PBMCs. Deeply sampled blood TCRbeta repertoires from subjects exposed to, actively infected with, or recovered from COVID-19 were included in the dataset. A freely available public database, intended as a resource for researchers studying the immune response to SARS-CoV-2, is where the repertoires were released. Where HLA class I and class II types were available, the types were taken from metadata supplied by the sample provider, not from assay-based typing. Samples were obtained from the ongoing ImmuneRACE study (first 160 participants) and from 950 to 1,500 subjects provided by 6 global collaborators. Study-wide findings and limitations: Clinical and demographic metadata were provided uncurated, with the amount varying by source and participant.

The CDR3 starts with the cysteine, ends with the phenylalanine, and has 16 residues. CDR3 DNA is the only sequence kept; it has 48 bases, read in frame from the first base. After removal of 3 bases from V and 4 bases from J, the junction retains 7 bases not matched to a gene. CDR1 is given as ENHRY and CDR2 as SYGVKD, both from the germline V gene. The immunoSEQ Assay, a bias-controlled multiplex PCR, was used to amplify TCRbeta CDR3 regions from genomic DNA. The published analysis was carried out like this. The number of nucleated cells in each sample was estimated from the amplification of reference gene primers within the assay. To quantify the absolute abundance of each unique TCRbeta CDR3 rearrangement, sequence reads were collapsed and filtered. For each sample, productive Simpson clonality was calculated as the square root of Simpson's diversity index across productive rearrangements. Here the immuneACCESS table is served through TCRdb, limited to in-frame sequences with V and J called. Missing clones are a known gap in these copies; in checked studies unresolved V genes cover under half, and the rest lacks a known reason. Clone size and the V and J calls come from that table; the DNA yielded D and trimming. Counted in this sample were more than 45,000 clones; 85% to 95% of them appeared once. Nearly 10% of the sample goes to the ten largest clones.

Each collaborating institution followed its own protocols to collect whole blood in K2EDTA tubes. For TCRbeta analysis, collaborators shipped samples as frozen whole blood, isolated PBMCs, or DNA extracted from either of those sample types. The rearranged segments are TRBV10-3 and TRBJ2-1; 9 bases in the middle match TRBD2. The sequenced sample consisted of peripheral blood. The receptor's source is a woman of 80 years or more with acute or convalescent COVID-19. Read as DNA, the sequence is TGTGCCATCAGTGATGGCGGGAGGGCCGCTTACAATGAGCAGTTCTTC. This codes for CAISDGGRAAYNEQFF.